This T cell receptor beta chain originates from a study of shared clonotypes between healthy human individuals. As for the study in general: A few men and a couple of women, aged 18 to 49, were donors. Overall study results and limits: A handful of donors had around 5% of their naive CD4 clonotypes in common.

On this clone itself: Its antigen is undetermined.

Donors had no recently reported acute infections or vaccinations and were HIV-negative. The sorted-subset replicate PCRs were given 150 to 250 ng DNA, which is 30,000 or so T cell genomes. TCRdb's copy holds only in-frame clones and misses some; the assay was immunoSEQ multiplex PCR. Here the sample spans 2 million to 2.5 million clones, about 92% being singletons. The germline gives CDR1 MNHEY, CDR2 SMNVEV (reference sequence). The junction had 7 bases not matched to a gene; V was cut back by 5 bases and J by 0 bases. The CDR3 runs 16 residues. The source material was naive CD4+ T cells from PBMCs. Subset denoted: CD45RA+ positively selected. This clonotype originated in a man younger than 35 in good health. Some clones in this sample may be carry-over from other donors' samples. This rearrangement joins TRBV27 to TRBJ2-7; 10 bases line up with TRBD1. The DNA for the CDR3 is TGTGCCAGCAGTCCTTTGGGGGACAGGGGCTCCTACGAGCAGTACTTC. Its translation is CASSPLGDRGSYEQYF.